The clone carrying this TCR beta chain was found a few times. What it binds is not known. V dropped 1 base and J dropped 10 bases, with 8 bases sitting between them. The CDR3 totals 12 residues. Germline V gives CDR1 MGHRA, CDR2 YSYEKL. Sequencing libraries made from TCR beta cDNA carried unique molecular identifiers. TCRdb itself ran the PCR reads through MiXCR, one entry per CDR3 protein. Of about 560,000 distinct CDR3 sequences listed, around 47% are singletons. The entry originates in a study of post-analysis software for immune sequencing data. Whole-study findings and limits: Elevated frequency relative to controls characterized roughly 5 TRBV segments in patients, TRBV5-6, TRBV5-1 and TRBV20-1 among them.

This clonotype was sampled from a girl aged 10-17 years with multiple sclerosis. The rearrangement links TRBV4-1 to TRBJ2-1; a weak D match, TRBD1 (6 bases). The sample was blood. In nucleotides, the CDR3 is TGCGCCAGCAGCCAAGCCGGGACAGAGCAGTTCTTC. It yields the protein CASSQAGTEQFF.